The 13 T cell receptor beta chains below all came from one sample that was sequenced in a study of cytomegalovirus exposure and HLA in healthy donors. The PCR ran on 60 Vbeta and 13 Jbeta primers. Assay: immunoSEQ multiplex PCR; the TCRdb copy retains only in-frame clones and omits some. The table lists about 130,000 clones, just under 80% of them singletons. Sequences were obtained from PBMCs. The receptors were sampled from a woman in her forties in good health and CMV-seronegative.

The V call is TRBV7-9, the J call TRBJ2-1; 14 bases map to TRBD2. Germline CDR1 is SEHNR and CDR2 is FQNEAQ (reference sequence). The CDR3 length is 16 residues. V shed 3 bases and J 12 bases; nucleotides not matched to a gene: 10. In DNA form, the CDR3 reads TGTGCCAGCAGCTTGGGGGGACTAGCGGGAGTCACTGGGCAGTTCTTC. Translation: CASSLGGLAGVTGQFF.

The chain is built from TRBV12-1 and TRBJ1-4; the D call in the table, TRBD1, was not verified against the DNA. TRBV12-1 is tagged as a pseudogene. This CDR3 region has 18 residues. The CDR3: CASSYRTGGEGGNEKLFF. CDR3 coding DNA: TGTGCCAGCAGCTACAGGACAGGGGGCGAAGGTGGTAATGAAAAACTGTTTTTT.

The genes are TRBV2 and TRBJ2-7; 10 bases map to TRBD2. Germline CDR1 is SNHLY and CDR2 is FYNNEI. The ends lost 1 base at V and 3 bases at J; junction bases unmatched: 3. The CDR3 covers 15 residues. DNA of the CDR3: TGTGCCAGCAGTGAAGGCACTAGCGGGATCTACGAGCAGTACTTC. It encodes CASSEGTSGIYEQYF.

The gene calls are TRBV28 and TRBJ1-1, with D hard to call. In germline, CDR1 is MDHEN, CDR2 SYDVKM. This CDR3 region has 13 residues. With 3 bases removed from V and 7 bases from J, the gap between germline ends came to 12 bases. CDR3 sequence (DNA): TGTGCCAGCAGTTTGAATACAGACCATGAAGCTTTCTTT. It specifies CASSLNTDHEAFF.

The genes are TRBV2 and TRBJ2-1; 14 positions agree with TRBD2. Germline assignment: CDR1 SNHLY and CDR2 FYNNEI. This CDR3 comprises 17 residues. Losses at the gene ends were 8 bases for V and 8 bases for J; bases not matched to a gene: 14. CDR3 amino acids: CASLPLRGTSGSDEQFF. In DNA, the CDR3 is TGTGCCAGCTTGCCCCTCCGAGGGACTAGCGGGAGTGATGAGCAGTTCTTC.

The genes are TRBV7-6 and TRBJ2-5; TRBD2 is a possible D gene (6 bases). There are 15 residues in the CDR3. Germline values: CDR1 SGHVS, CDR2 FNYEAQ. V shed 3 bases and J shed 2 bases, with 13 bases lying between them. CDR3 sequence (DNA): TGTGCCAGCAGCTTCTCGGCGGGGACTCAAGAGACCCAGTACTTC. Amino acid sequence: CASSFSAGTQETQYF.

This clone has a handful of counts. The genes are TRBV28 and TRBJ1-5; 9 bases match TRBD1. The CDR3 consists of 14 residues. The germline gives CDR1 MDHEN, CDR2 SYDVKM. V trimming: 3 bases; J trimming: 6 bases; junction bases outside the gene matches: 3. The CDR3 protein is CASSLTGGSQPQHF. For the CDR3, the DNA is TGTGCCAGCAGTTTGACAGGGGGATCTCAGCCCCAGCATTTT.

The table lists this clone with a few counts. The rearrangement uses TRBV30 and TRBJ2-7; 10 bases match TRBD2. CDR1 GTSNPN and CDR2 SVGIG come from the germline V gene (reference sequence). The CDR3 length is 13 residues. The CDR3 loop reads CACSGRKSYEQYF. In nucleotides, the CDR3 is TGTGCTTGTAGCGGGAGGAAGTCCTACGAGCAGTACTTC.

This sequence joins TRBV7-9 and TRBJ1-6; TRBD1 is a possible D gene (5 bases). V was shortened by 6 bases and J by 8 bases, with 17 bases between the two germline ends. CDR3 size: 15 residues. Germline loops: CDR1 SEHNR, CDR2 FQNEAQ (reference sequence). CDR3 in amino acids: CASRRLRVGDSPLHF. CDR3 nucleotide sequence: TGTGCCAGCAGGCGCCTCAGGGTGGGTGATTCACCCCTCCACTTT.

The genes are TRBV4-2 and TRBJ2-7, with no clear D. Trimming shortened V by 1 base and J by 6 bases, and 16 bases separated the two germline ends. CDR1 and CDR2 (germline): LGHNA, YNFKEQ. The CDR3 is made up of 15 amino acids. CDR3 amino acids: CASSQVSTPSGEQYF. CDR3 nucleotides: TGTGCCAGCAGCCAAGTTTCTACGCCATCCGGCGAGCAGTACTTC.

The gene calls are TRBV30 and TRBJ1-2, with 12 bases identical to TRBD1. The germline CDR1 and CDR2 sequences are GTSNPN and SVGIG (reference sequence). Trimming cost V 4 bases and J 4 bases; bases outside gene matches: 7. CDR3 length equals 15 residues. The CDR3 sequence: CAWKPGQGAIYGYTF. CDR3 in DNA: TGTGCCTGGAAACCGGGACAGGGGGCGATCTATGGCTACACCTTC. The entire variable domain, with the rest obtained from reference TRBV30 and TRBJ1-2, is as follows: SQTIHQWPATLVQPVGSPLSLECTVEGTSNPNLYWYRQAAGRGLQLLFYSVGIGQISSEVPQNLSASRPQDRQFILSSKKLLLSDSGFYLCAWKPGQGAIYGYTFGSGTRLTVV.

This clone appeared a few times. This CDR3 is CASRLGGQETQYF. CDR3 sequence (DNA): TGCGCCAGCAGGTTAGGCGGGCAAGAGACCCAGTACTTC. The chain is built from TRBV10-2 and TRBJ2-5; TRBD2 might be the D (5 bases). V dropped 6 bases and J dropped 2 bases, with 10 bases sitting between them. From germline, CDR1 is WSHSY and CDR2 SAAADI. CDR3 size: 13 residues.

V and J are TRBV7-6 and TRBJ2-1, with 9 bases matching TRBD2. This CDR3 comprises 16 residues. The junction had 3 bases not matched to a gene; V was cut back by 1 base and J by 2 bases. From germline, CDR1 is SGHVS and CDR2 FNYEAQ. CDR3 bases: TGTGCCAGCAGCTTAGAAGCTAGCGGGACCTACAATGAGCAGTTCTTC. Protein product: CASSLEASGTYNEQFF.